This entry is about one T cell receptor (beta chain). The entry originates in a study of blood T cell repertoires in COVID-19. About the study: Spain, Italy and the United States supplied samples that represented acute and convalescent COVID-19. T cells, B-cell-depleted T cells, or PBMCs supplied cDNA or gDNA.

How the authors handled the data: Amplified reference gene primers provided the basis for estimating nucleated cell counts. Some clones are missing from TCRdb's copy, which holds only in-frame ones; the method was immunoSEQ multiplex PCR. D and trimming were read from the DNA, whereas the V and J calls and clone size are those reported in that table. The sample records approximately 13,000 clones, roughly 80% being singletons. From germline, CDR1 is SGHVS and CDR2 FNYEAQ. V lost 1 base to trimming and J lost 1 base; unmatched junction nucleotides: 1. The CDR3 contains 15 residues. The sample taken for sequencing was peripheral blood. The source of this sequence is an older woman with acute or convalescent COVID-19. The chain joins TRBV7-6 to TRBJ2-7; 10 nucleotides agree with TRBD1. This chain's CDR3 is CASSLGTGGSYEQYF. CDR3 DNA: TGTGCCAGCAGCTTAGGGACAGGGGGATCCTACGAGCAGTACTTC.